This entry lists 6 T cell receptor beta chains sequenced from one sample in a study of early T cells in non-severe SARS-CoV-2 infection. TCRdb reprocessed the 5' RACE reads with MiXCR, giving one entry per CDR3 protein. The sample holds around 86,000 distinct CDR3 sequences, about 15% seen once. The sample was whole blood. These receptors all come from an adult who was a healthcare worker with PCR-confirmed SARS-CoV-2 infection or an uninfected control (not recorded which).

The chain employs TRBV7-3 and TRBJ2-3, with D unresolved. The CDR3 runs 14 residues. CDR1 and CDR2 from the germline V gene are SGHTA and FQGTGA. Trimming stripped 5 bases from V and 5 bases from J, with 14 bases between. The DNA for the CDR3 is TGTGCCAGCAGCCAAACGGGTGTTCTAGATACGCAGTATTTT. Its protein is CASSQTGVLDTQYF.

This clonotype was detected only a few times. CDR3 bases: TGTGCCAGCAGCCACGGGGAAAGTAACAATGAGCAGTTCTTC. The encoded protein is CASSHGESNNEQFF. The V call is TRBV7-7, the J call TRBJ2-1, with D possibly matching TRBD2 (5 bases). Germline V CDR1 and CDR2: SSHAT, FNYEAQ (reference sequence). The CDR3 sequence is 14 residues long. The germline V and J ends were trimmed by 5 bases and 5 bases, with 13 bases remaining between them. Filled out from reference TRBV7-7 and TRBJ2-1, the complete variable domain reads GAGVSQSPRYKVTKRGQDVTLRCDPISSHATLYWYQQALGQGPEFLTYFNYEAQPDKSGLPSDRFSAERPEGSISTLTIQRTEQRDSAMYRCASSHGESNNEQFFGPGTRLTVL.

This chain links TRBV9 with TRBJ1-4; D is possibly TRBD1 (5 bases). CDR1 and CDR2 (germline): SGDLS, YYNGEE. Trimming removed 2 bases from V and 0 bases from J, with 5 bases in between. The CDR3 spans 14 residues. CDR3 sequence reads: CASSVTATNEKLFF. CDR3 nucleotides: TGTGCCAGCAGCGTGACAGCAACTAATGAAAAACTGTTTTTT.

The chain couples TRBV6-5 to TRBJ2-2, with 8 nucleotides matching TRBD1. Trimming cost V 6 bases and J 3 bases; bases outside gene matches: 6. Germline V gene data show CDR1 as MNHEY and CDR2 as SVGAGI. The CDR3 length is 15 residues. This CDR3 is CASRPTGGYTGELFF. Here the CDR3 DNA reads TGTGCCAGCAGGCCCACAGGGGGTTACACCGGGGAGCTGTTTTTT.

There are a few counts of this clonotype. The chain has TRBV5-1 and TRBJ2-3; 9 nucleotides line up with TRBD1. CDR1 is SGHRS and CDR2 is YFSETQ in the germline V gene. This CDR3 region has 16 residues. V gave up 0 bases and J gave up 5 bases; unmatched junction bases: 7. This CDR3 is CASSLGPGQGQDTQYF. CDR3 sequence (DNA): TGCGCCAGCAGCTTGGGGCCGGGACAGGGACAAGATACGCAGTATTTT.

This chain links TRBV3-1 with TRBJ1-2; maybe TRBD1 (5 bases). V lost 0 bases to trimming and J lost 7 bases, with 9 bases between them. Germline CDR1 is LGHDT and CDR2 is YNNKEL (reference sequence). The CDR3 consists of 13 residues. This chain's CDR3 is CASSQEQGGGYTF. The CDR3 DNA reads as TGTGCCAGCAGCCAAGAGCAGGGCGGTGGCTACACCTTC. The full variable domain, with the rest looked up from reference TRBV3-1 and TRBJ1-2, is DTAVSQTPKYLVTQMGNDKSIKCEQNLGHDTMYWYKQDSKKFLKIMFSYNNKELIINETVPNRFSPKSPDKAHLNLHINSLELGDSAVYFCASSQEQGGGYTFGSGTRLTVV.